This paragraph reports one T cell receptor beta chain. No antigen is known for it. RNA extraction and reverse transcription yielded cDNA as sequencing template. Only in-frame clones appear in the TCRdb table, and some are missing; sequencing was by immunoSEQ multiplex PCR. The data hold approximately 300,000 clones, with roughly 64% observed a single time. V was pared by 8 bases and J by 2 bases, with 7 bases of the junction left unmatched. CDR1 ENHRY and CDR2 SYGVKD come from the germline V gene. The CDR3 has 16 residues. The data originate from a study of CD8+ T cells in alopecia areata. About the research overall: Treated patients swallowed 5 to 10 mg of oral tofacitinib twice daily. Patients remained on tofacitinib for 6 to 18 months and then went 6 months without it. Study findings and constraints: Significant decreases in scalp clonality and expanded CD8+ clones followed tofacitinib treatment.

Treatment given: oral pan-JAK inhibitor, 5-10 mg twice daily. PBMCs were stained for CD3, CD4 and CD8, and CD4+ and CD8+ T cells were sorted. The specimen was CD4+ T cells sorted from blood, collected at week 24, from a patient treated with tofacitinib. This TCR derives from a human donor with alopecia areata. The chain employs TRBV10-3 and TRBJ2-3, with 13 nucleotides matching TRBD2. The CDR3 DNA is TGTGCCATCCGCCCGGGACTAGCGGGGTTCACAGATACGCAGTATTTT. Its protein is CAIRPGLAGFTDTQYF.